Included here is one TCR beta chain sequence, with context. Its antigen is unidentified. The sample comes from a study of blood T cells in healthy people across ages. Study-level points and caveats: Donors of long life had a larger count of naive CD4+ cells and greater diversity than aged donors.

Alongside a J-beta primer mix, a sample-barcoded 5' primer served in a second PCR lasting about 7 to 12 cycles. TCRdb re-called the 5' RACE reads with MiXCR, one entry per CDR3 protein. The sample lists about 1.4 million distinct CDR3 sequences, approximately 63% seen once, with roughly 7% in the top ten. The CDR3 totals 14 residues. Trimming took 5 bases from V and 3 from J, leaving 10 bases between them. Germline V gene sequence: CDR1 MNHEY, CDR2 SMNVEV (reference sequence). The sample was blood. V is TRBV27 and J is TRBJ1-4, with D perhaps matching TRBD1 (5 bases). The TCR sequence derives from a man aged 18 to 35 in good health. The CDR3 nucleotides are TGTGCCAGCAGTCTGACAGAATCTAATGAAAAACTGTTTTTT. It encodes CASSLTESNEKLFF.